This TCR beta chain is drawn from a study of T cells in Graves' hyperthyroidism and ophthalmopathy. Germline CDR1 ENHRY, CDR2 SYGVKD. CDR3 length equals 19 residues. Trimming left V 0 bases short and J 1 base short, with 21 bases between. TCR beta CDR3 regions were amplified from RNA transcripts. The study used the HTBI primer set for a first-round RT-PCR of the TCR CDR3. TCRdb processed the multiplex PCR reads anew with MiXCR; each CDR3 protein has one entry. The sample has about 550,000 distinct CDR3 sequences; around 20% are singletons. Orbital computed tomography, thyroid ultrasound, serum thyroxine and TRAb, and clinical symptoms together informed the diagnoses. The authors obtained PBMCs from more than 9.5 ml of fresh peripheral blood. This clonotype was recorded many times.

The specimen sequenced was blood. The receptor comes from a man between 18 and 35 years old with Graves' hyperthyroidism. This chain joins TRBV10-3 and TRBJ1-1; perhaps TRBD1 as D (6 bases). The CDR3 protein is CAISESIGGRGSSNTEAFF. CDR3 nucleotides: TGTGCCATCAGTGAGTCGATAGGCGGCAGGGGATCCTCGAACACTGAAGCTTTCTTT.